Sequencing of this T cell receptor beta chain was carried out in a study of T cells in Graves' hyperthyroidism and ophthalmopathy. Trimming pared 3 bases from V and 1 base from J, leaving 13 bases between. The CDR3 sequence is 15 residues long. Germline V gene data show CDR1 as SGDLS and CDR2 as YYNGEE. As for this clonotype: The antigen remains unidentified.

Study-wide results and limits: Median prediction lead before ophthalmopathy onset was 6 to 8 months with the model. Ophthalmopathy and stable hyperthyroidism were told apart by a 13 V-J model.

TCR beta CDR3 regions were amplified from RNA transcripts. The HTBI primer set served for first-round RT-PCR of the TCR CDR3. TCRdb reprocessed the multiplex PCR reads with MiXCR, giving one entry per CDR3 protein. Of approximately 640,000 distinct CDR3 sequences in the sample, roughly 17% were seen once. The specimen was blood. The rearrangement uses TRBV9 and TRBJ1-1; no clear D gene. The sequence was obtained from a man in his fifties with Graves' hyperthyroidism. Here the CDR3 reads CASSAGRLPNTEAFF. In nucleotides, the CDR3 is TGTGCCAGCAGCGCCGGGCGGTTGCCGAACACTGAAGCTTTCTTT.